The TCR beta chain under discussion was sequenced for a study of T cells in Graves' hyperthyroidism and ophthalmopathy. Germline V gene data show CDR1 as MNHNS and CDR2 as SASEGT. This CDR3 has 18 amino acids. Between the trimmed V and J ends, which lost 10 bases and 2 bases, there was a span of 30 bases. Authors of the study amplified TCR beta CDR3 regions from RNA transcripts. Initially, a first-round RT-PCR of the TCR CDR3 employed the HTBI primer set. Each CDR3 protein gets one entry after TCRdb re-called the multiplex PCR reads with MiXCR. The sample yields 640,000 or so distinct CDR3 sequences, 14% seen once. This clonotype was recorded many times.

Sequencing used blood. This TCR was sampled from a woman aged 18-29 years with Graves' ophthalmopathy. The V call is TRBV6-1, the J call TRBJ2-7, with a possible D match to TRBD1 (6 bases). The DNA of the CDR3 is TGTGCCACAAGCCGGGAAGACAGGTTAGAGATTAAAGCCTACGAGCAGTACTTC. Translating gives CATSREDRLEIKAYEQYF.